This T cell receptor (beta chain) came from a study of T cell responses to AZD1222 COVID-19 vaccine. Findings and limits, study-wide: Spike-specific TCR breadth and depth both grew after two AZD1222 doses. Donors, mostly white British, included more females; clonal diversity was possibly underestimated. Spike was spanned by vaccine-associated CD4 TCRs, which were dominant at 160-218 and 743-854. In the spike-specific TCR repertoire, nearly half reportedly target unmutated variant regions.

V lost 0 bases to trimming and J lost 3 bases; unmatched junction nucleotides: 4. CDR3 size: 16 residues. Germline V gives CDR1 SGDLS, CDR2 YYNGEE. The repertoire was sequenced with immunoSEQ multiplex PCR; TCRdb's copy has only in-frame clones and lacks some. The sample includes about 110,000 clones, approximately 90% of them seen just once. Notes on this clone: The antigen remains undetermined.

J is TRBJ2-3 and V is TRBV9; 10 bases fit TRBD1. This sample comprised peripheral blood, obtained on day 0 of MenACWY control vaccination. This sequence originates from an adult in good health. CDR3: CASSVEGTGETDTQYF. Written as DNA, the CDR3 is TGTGCCAGCAGCGTAGAAGGGACAGGGGAAACAGATACGCAGTATTTT.